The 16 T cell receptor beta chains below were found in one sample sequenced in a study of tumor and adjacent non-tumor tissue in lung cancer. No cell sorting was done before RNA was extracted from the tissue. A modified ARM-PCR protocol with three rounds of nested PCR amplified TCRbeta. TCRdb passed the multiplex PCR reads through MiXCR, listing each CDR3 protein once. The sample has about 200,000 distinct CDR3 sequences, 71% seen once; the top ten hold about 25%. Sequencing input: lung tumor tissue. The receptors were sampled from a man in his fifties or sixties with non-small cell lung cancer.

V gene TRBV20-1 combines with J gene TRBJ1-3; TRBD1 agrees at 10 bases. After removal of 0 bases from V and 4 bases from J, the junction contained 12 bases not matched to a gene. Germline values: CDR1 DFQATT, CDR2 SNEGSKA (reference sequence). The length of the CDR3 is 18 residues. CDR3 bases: TGCAGTGCTAGAGATCCAAGGGGGATGGACAGGGGGGGAAACACCATATATTTT. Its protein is CSARDPRGMDRGGNTIYF.

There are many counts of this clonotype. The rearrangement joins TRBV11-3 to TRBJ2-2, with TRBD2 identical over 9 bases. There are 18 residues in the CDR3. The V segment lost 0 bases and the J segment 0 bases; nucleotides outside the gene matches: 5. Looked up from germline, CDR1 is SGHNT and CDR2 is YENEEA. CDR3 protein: CASSLDGLAGPNTGELFF. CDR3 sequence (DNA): TGTGCCAGCAGCTTAGATGGGCTAGCGGGACCGAACACCGGGGAGCTGTTTTTT.

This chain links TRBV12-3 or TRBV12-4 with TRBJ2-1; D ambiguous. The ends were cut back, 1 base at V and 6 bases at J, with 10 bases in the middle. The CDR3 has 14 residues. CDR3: CASSLVVRANEQFF. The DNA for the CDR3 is TGTGCCAGCAGTTTAGTGGTCAGAGCCAATGAGCAGTTCTTC.

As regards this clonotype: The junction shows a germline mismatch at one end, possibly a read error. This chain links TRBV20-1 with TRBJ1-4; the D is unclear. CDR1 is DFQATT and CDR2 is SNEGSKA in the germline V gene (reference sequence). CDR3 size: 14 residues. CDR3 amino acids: CRARGEGTNEKLFF. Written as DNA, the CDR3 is TGCAGAGCTAGAGGTGAGGGAACTAATGAAAAACTGTTTTTT.

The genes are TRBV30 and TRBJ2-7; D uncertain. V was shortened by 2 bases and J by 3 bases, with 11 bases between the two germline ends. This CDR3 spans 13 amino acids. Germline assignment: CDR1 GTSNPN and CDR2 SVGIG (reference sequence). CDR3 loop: CAWSPPGRYEQYF. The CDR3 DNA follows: TGTGCCTGGAGTCCCCCCGGGCGCTACGAGCAGTACTTC.

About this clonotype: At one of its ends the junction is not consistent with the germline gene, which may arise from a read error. CDR3 sequence reads: CTSSYLVEQWVRSSYNSPLHF. CDR3 DNA: TGTACCAGCAGTTACCTAGTTGAACAGTGGGTGAGGAGCTCCTATAATTCACCCCTCCACTTT. V gene TRBV6-2 or TRBV6-3 combines with J gene TRBJ1-6, with no clear D. This CDR3 spans 21 amino acids. CDR1 and CDR2 from the germline V gene are MNHEY and SVGEGT.

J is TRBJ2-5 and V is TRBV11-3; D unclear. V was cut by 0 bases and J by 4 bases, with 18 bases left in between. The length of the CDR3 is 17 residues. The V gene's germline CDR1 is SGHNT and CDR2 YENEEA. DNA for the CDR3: TGTGCCAGCAGCTTAGACACTGGCGCGAGGAGTGGAGAGACCCAGTACTTC. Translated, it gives CASSLDTGARSGETQYF.

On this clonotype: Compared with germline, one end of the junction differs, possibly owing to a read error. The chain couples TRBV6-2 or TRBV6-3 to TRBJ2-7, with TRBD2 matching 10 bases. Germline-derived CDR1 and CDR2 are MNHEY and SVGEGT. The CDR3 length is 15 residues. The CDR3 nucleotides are TGTGCCAGCTGTTACGGGACTAGCGTTACCTACGAGCAGTACTTC. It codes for CASCYGTSVTYEQYF.

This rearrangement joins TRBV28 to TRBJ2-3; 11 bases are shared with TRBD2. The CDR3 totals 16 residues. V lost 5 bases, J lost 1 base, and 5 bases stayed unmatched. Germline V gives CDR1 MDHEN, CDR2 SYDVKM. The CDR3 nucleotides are TGTGCCAGCAGTCCCCTTAGCGGGAGGGGCACAGATACGCAGTATTTT. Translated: CASSPLSGRGTDTQYF.

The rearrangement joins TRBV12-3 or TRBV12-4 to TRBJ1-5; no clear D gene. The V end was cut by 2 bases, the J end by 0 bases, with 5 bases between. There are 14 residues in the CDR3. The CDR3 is CASSLRYSNQPQHF. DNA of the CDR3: TGTGCCAGCAGTTTACGGTATAGCAATCAGCCCCAGCATTTT.

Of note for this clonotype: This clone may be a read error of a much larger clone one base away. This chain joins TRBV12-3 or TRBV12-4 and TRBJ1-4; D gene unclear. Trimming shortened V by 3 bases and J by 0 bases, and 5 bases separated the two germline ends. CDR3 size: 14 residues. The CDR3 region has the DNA TGTGCCAGCAGTTTTGATACAACTAATGAAAAACTGTTTTTT. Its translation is CASSFDTTNEKLFF.

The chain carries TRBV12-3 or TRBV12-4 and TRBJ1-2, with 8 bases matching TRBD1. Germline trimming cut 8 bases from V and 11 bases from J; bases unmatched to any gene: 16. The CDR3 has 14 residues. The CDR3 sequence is CASQLGQVNRGYTF. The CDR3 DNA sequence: TGTGCCAGCCAACTGGGACAGGTGAACAGGGGATACACCTTC.

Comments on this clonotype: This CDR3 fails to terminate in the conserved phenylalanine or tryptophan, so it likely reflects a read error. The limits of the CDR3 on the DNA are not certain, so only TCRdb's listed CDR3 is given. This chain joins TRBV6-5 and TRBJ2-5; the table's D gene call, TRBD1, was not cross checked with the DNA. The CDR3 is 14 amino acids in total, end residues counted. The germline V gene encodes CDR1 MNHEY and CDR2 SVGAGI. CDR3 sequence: CASSDTGAAGALYL.

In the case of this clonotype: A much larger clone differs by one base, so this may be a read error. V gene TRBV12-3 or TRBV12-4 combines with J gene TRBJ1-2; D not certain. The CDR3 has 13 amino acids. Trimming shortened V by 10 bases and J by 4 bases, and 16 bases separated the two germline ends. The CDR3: CANQQIPGYGYTF. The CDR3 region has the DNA TGTGCCAACCAGCAAATCCCTGGCTATGGCTACACCTTC.

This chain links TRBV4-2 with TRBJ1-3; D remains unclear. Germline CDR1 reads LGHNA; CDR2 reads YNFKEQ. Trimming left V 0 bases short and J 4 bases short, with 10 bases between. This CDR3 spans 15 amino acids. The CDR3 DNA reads TGTGCCAGCAGCCAAGACCGCCTCATGGGAAACACCATATATTTT. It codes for CASSQDRLMGNTIYF.

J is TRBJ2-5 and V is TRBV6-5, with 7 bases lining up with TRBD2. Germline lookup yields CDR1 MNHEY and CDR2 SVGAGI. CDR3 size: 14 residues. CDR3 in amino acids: CISSDNGTAGAQYF. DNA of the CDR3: TGTATTAGCAGTGATAACGGGACCGCGGGGGCCCAGTACTTC.